A selection of T cell receptor beta chains follows, all from one sample in a study of T cell responses to AZD1222 COVID-19 vaccine. Profiled with immunoSEQ multiplex PCR; TCRdb holds only in-frame clones, not every one. The table lists approximately 140,000 clones, less than 95% of them singletons. Here the sequenced sample was peripheral blood, taken 28 days after the second dose of the MenACWY control vaccine. The receptors stem from an adult who received the MenACWY meningococcal vaccine as a control. Each CDR3 is given with its conserved first and last residue. The order of the fields is V gene, CDR3 length, D gene, J gene, clone size, CDR3 DNA, CDR3 protein. The D gene is left open where the match is weak. Clone size appears in some rows only: once, few, many, or a class for an expanded clone.

v_gene: TRBV28
len: 15
d_gene: -
j_gene: TRBJ2-7
abundance: -
CDR3nt: TGTGCCAGCATTTGGGGGTCGGGTGTGTCCTACGAGCAGTACTTC
CDR3aa: CASIWGSGVSYEQYF

v_gene: TRBV6-5
len: 15
d_gene: -
j_gene: TRBJ2-7
abundance: -
CDR3nt: TGTGCCAGCAGCGGGAGTGTCCAGAATCCCTACGAGCAGTACTTC
CDR3aa: CASSGSVQNPYEQYF

v_gene: TRBV15
len: 13
d_gene: -
j_gene: TRBJ2-7
abundance: -
CDR3nt: TGTGCCACCAGCACGGACGTTGCCTACGAGCAGTACTTC
CDR3aa: CATSTDVAYEQYF

v_gene: TRBV10-1
len: 17
d_gene: TRBD2
j_gene: TRBJ2-3
abundance: -
CDR3nt: TGCGCCAGCAGTGAGTCGTTGAGCGGGAGAGGGACAGATACGCAGTATTTT
CDR3aa: CASSESLSGRGTDTQYF

v_gene: TRBV6-5
len: 13
d_gene: TRBD1
j_gene: TRBJ1-2
abundance: -
CDR3nt: TGTGCCAGCAGGGATTCAGGGGGAGGAGGCTACACCTTC
CDR3aa: CASRDSGGGGYTF

v_gene: TRBV29-1
len: 14
d_gene: TRBD1
j_gene: TRBJ1-2
abundance: few
CDR3nt: TGCAGCGTTGCCAAGACAGGGCTCAACTATGGCTACACCTTC
CDR3aa: CSVAKTGLNYGYTF

v_gene: TRBV7-2
len: 12
d_gene: -
j_gene: TRBJ2-7
abundance: -
CDR3nt: TGTGCCAGCAGCTTAGTCGGGTACGAGCAGTACTTC
CDR3aa: CASSLVGYEQYF

v_gene: TRBV27
len: 18
d_gene: TRBD2
j_gene: TRBJ2-1
abundance: -
CDR3nt: TGTGCCAGCAGTTCAAGACTAGCTCTGGTAATTTTTAACAATGAGCAGTTCTTC
CDR3aa: CASSSRLALVIFNNEQFF

v_gene: TRBV28
len: 14
d_gene: TRBD1
j_gene: TRBJ2-1
abundance: -
CDR3nt: TGTGCCAGCAGTCTCCGGGACAGGGTCGATGAGCAGTTCTTC
CDR3aa: CASSLRDRVDEQFF

v_gene: TRBV18
len: 16
d_gene: TRBD1
j_gene: TRBJ2-3
abundance: -
CDR3nt: TGTGCCAGCTCGCCGCTTCCGGGACAGGGGGCAGATACGCAGTATTTT
CDR3aa: CASSPLPGQGADTQYF

v_gene: TRBV7-2
len: 13
d_gene: -
j_gene: TRBJ1-2
abundance: -
CDR3nt: TGTGCCAGCAGCTTAGGTGCACAGAGGGGCTACACCTTC
CDR3aa: CASSLGAQRGYTF

v_gene: TRBV6-5
len: 13
d_gene: -
j_gene: TRBJ1-3
abundance: -
CDR3nt: TGTGCCAGCAGTCAAATGGACCGCAACACCATATATTTT
CDR3aa: CASSQMDRNTIYF

v_gene: TRBV2
len: 14
d_gene: TRBD1
j_gene: TRBJ1-5
abundance: -
CDR3nt: TGTGCCAGCAGCGACAGGGCTAGCAATCAGCCCCAGCATTTT
CDR3aa: CASSDRASNQPQHF

v_gene: TRBV11-1
len: 14
d_gene: TRBD1
j_gene: TRBJ1-5
abundance: -
CDR3nt: TGTGCCAGCAGCCCAGGGGGCGGCAATCAGCCCCAGCATTTT
CDR3aa: CASSPGGGNQPQHF

v_gene: TRBV2
len: 15
d_gene: TRBD1
j_gene: TRBJ1-1
abundance: -
CDR3nt: TGTGCCAGCAGTGGACAGGGGGTTACGAACACTGAAGCTTTCTTT
CDR3aa: CASSGQGVTNTEAFF

v_gene: TRBV10-1
len: 15
d_gene: -
j_gene: TRBJ1-4
abundance: -
CDR3nt: TGCGCCAGCAGTGGCCGGGAGGCAGGGATTGAAAAACTGTTTTTT
CDR3aa: CASSGREAGIEKLFF

v_gene: TRBV24-1
len: 13
d_gene: -
j_gene: TRBJ2-3
abundance: -
CDR3nt: TGTGCCACCAGTGAGGCAGGGGTAGATACGCAGTATTTT
CDR3aa: CATSEAGVDTQYF

v_gene: TRBV3-1/TRBV3-2
len: 16
d_gene: TRBD1
j_gene: TRBJ1-2
abundance: -
CDR3nt: TGTGCCAGCAGCCAAGACCCCGGACAGGGCAACTATGGCTACACCTTC
CDR3aa: CASSQDPGQGNYGYTF

v_gene: TRBV29-1
len: 13
d_gene: TRBD2
j_gene: TRBJ2-7
abundance: -
CDR3nt: TGCAGCGCCGGGGAGGGACTAGCTATGGAGCAGTACTTC
CDR3aa: CSAGEGLAMEQYF

v_gene: TRBV16
len: 17
d_gene: -
j_gene: TRBJ2-5
abundance: once
CDR3nt: TGTGCCAGCAGCCAACAGACCAGGGTAGTAGGCCAAGAGACCCAGTACTTC
CDR3aa: CASSQQTRVVGQETQYF

v_gene: TRBV3-1/TRBV3-2
len: 13
d_gene: -
j_gene: TRBJ1-2
abundance: -
CDR3nt: TGTGCCAGCAGCCAAGTAGCGAGCCATGGCTACACCTTC
CDR3aa: CASSQVASHGYTF

v_gene: TRBV28
len: 16
d_gene: TRBD1
j_gene: TRBJ2-6
abundance: -
CDR3nt: TGTGCCACCCTAGACAGGGCTTACTCTGGGGCCAACGTCCTGACTTTC
CDR3aa: CATLDRAYSGANVLTF

v_gene: TRBV5-6
len: 14
d_gene: -
j_gene: TRBJ1-5
abundance: -
CDR3nt: TGTGCCAGCAGCTTGGGGGGAAGCAATCAGCCCCAGCATTTT
CDR3aa: CASSLGGSNQPQHF

v_gene: TRBV9
len: 15
d_gene: -
j_gene: TRBJ2-5
abundance: -
CDR3nt: TGTGCCAGCAGCCCCCGCCCGGGCCAACAAGAGACCCAGTACTTC
CDR3aa: CASSPRPGQQETQYF

v_gene: TRBV18
len: 15
d_gene: TRBD2
j_gene: TRBJ2-3
abundance: -
CDR3nt: TGTGCCAGCTCACCTGGGACTAGCGGCACAGATACGCAGTATTTT
CDR3aa: CASSPGTSGTDTQYF

v_gene: TRBV15
len: 14
d_gene: -
j_gene: TRBJ2-7
abundance: -
CDR3nt: TGTGCCACCAGCAGAGGTAGGGACGCCTACGAGCAGTACTTC
CDR3aa: CATSRGRDAYEQYF

v_gene: TRBV28
len: 16
d_gene: TRBD1
j_gene: TRBJ1-5
abundance: -
CDR3nt: TGTGCCAGCAGTCATACCGGGACAGGGGATCCTCAGCCCCAGCATTTT
CDR3aa: CASSHTGTGDPQPQHF

v_gene: TRBV5-1
len: 16
d_gene: TRBD2
j_gene: TRBJ2-7
abundance: -
CDR3nt: TGCGCCAGCAGCCCGCGACAGTCTAGCGGGATATACGAGCAGTACTTC
CDR3aa: CASSPRQSSGIYEQYF

v_gene: TRBV18
len: 16
d_gene: TRBD1
j_gene: TRBJ1-2
abundance: -
CDR3nt: TGTGCCAGCTCAGCATCCGGGACAGGGCAACAATCTGGCTACACCTTC
CDR3aa: CASSASGTGQQSGYTF

v_gene: TRBV3-1/TRBV3-2
len: 15
d_gene: -
j_gene: TRBJ1-2
abundance: -
CDR3nt: TGTGCCAGCAGCCAAGCCGGCCCGGACATATATGGCTACACCTTC
CDR3aa: CASSQAGPDIYGYTF

v_gene: TRBV6-2/TRBV6-3
len: 11
d_gene: -
j_gene: TRBJ2-3
abundance: once
CDR3nt: TGTGCCAGCAGTCTCACAGATACGCAGTATTTT
CDR3aa: CASSLTDTQYF

v_gene: TRBV7-8
len: 15
d_gene: -
j_gene: TRBJ2-2
abundance: -
CDR3nt: TGTGCCAGCAGCTTAAAACAGGGGAGGGTCGGGGAGCTGTTTTTT
CDR3aa: CASSLKQGRVGELFF

v_gene: TRBV5-1
len: 12
d_gene: -
j_gene: TRBJ2-5
abundance: -
CDR3nt: TGCGCCAGCGGGGGGTTTGGAGAGACCCAGTACTTC
CDR3aa: CASGGFGETQYF

v_gene: TRBV10-1
len: 14
d_gene: TRBD2
j_gene: TRBJ2-5
abundance: -
CDR3nt: TGCGCCAGCACGGCGGGAGGCTGGCAAGAGACCCAGTACTTC
CDR3aa: CASTAGGWQETQYF

v_gene: TRBV7-9
len: 16
d_gene: TRBD1
j_gene: TRBJ1-6
abundance: -
CDR3nt: TGTGCCAGCAGCTCGGGACAGGGCTTTTATAATTCACCCCTCCACTTT
CDR3aa: CASSSGQGFYNSPLHF

v_gene: TRBV5-4
len: 14
d_gene: -
j_gene: TRBJ1-2
abundance: -
CDR3nt: TGTGCCAGCAGCTTCGATGGCTCAGTCTATGGCTACACCTTC
CDR3aa: CASSFDGSVYGYTF

v_gene: TRBV25-1
len: 13
d_gene: -
j_gene: TRBJ2-7
abundance: -
CDR3nt: TGTGCCACCCGGCGGGGGCTGGACTACGAGCAGTACTTC
CDR3aa: CATRRGLDYEQYF

v_gene: TRBV6-5
len: 14
d_gene: TRBD1
j_gene: TRBJ2-2
abundance: -
CDR3nt: TGTGCCAGCAGTACAGGGGGCATCACCGGGGAGCTGTTTTTT
CDR3aa: CASSTGGITGELFF

v_gene: TRBV10-3
len: 14
d_gene: -
j_gene: TRBJ1-4
abundance: -
CDR3nt: TGTGCCATCAGTGAGTCAGCTGTGGATGAAAAACTGTTTTTT
CDR3aa: CAISESAVDEKLFF

v_gene: TRBV5-1
len: 17
d_gene: TRBD2
j_gene: TRBJ2-7
abundance: -
CDR3nt: TGCGCCAGCAGCAACTCCGGGACTAGCGGTCCGGGATACGAGCAGTACTTC
CDR3aa: CASSNSGTSGPGYEQYF

v_gene: TRBV19
len: 13
d_gene: -
j_gene: TRBJ2-4
abundance: -
CDR3nt: TGTGCCAGTAGTCCGAGACAGGTTTCGGTTCAGTACTTC
CDR3aa: CASSPRQVSVQYF

v_gene: TRBV18
len: 15
d_gene: TRBD1
j_gene: TRBJ2-2
abundance: -
CDR3nt: TGTGCCAGCTCACCGGAAACCAGGGGGCAAACGGAGCTGTTTTTT
CDR3aa: CASSPETRGQTELFF